The T cell receptor (beta chain) described here comes from a study of shared T cell receptors in the human thymus. Per the germline V gene, CDR1 is SGDLS and CDR2 is YYNGEE. The CDR3 contains 15 residues. Germline trimming cut 0 bases from V and 2 bases from J; bases unmatched to any gene: 4. Some clones are missing from TCRdb's copy, which holds only in-frame ones; the method was immunoSEQ multiplex PCR. The sample shows some 700,000 clones, 75% to 90% of them seen only once. These data also formed part of another study, on human thymus T cells.

Material for sequencing was thymocytes. The genes are TRBV9 and TRBJ2-7; 8 nucleotides agree with TRBD1. The source of this sequence is a girl under three years old with a congenital heart defect. CDR3 protein: CASSVGRDRTYEQYF. In DNA, the CDR3 is TGTGCCAGCAGCGTAGGGCGGGACAGGACCTACGAGCAGTACTTC.